The 8 T cell receptor beta chains given below trace back to one sample, sequenced in a study of Graves' ophthalmopathy and Graves' hyperthyroidism. RNA transcripts were the source from which TCR beta CDR3 regions were amplified. A first-round RT-PCR used HTBI primers, followed by a second-round multiplex PCR. Via MiXCR, TCRdb re-called the multiplex PCR reads, giving one row per CDR3 protein. The data contain 240,000 or so distinct CDR3 sequences, 40% to 50% of them singletons. The sample taken for sequencing was peripheral blood. The receptor set was obtained from an adult man with Graves' ophthalmopathy.

Concerning this clonotype: The junction departs from the called germline gene at one end, perhaps through a read error. The chain uses TRBV10-3 and TRBJ2-7; 9 bases match TRBD2. CDR1 is ENHRY, CDR2 SYGVKD, per germline. The CDR3 has 15 amino acids. CDR3 region: CASSYSTSGSYEQYF. CDR3 coding DNA: TGTGCCAGCAGTTACTCGACTAGCGGTTCCTACGAGCAGTACTTC.

The rearrangement uses TRBV13 and TRBJ2-3, with TRBD2 matching over 11 bases. CDR3 size: 17 residues. Per germline, CDR1 PRHDT and CDR2 FYEKMQ (reference sequence). Trimming cost V 4 bases and J 0 bases; bases outside gene matches: 6. CDR3 sequence (DNA): TGTGCCAGCAGCTCCGGACTAGCGGGTCCTAGCACAGATACGCAGTATTTT. Residues: CASSSGLAGPSTDTQYF.

This clonotype appeared a few times. The rearrangement links TRBV20-1 to TRBJ1-1, with D tentatively TRBD1 (5 bases). Germline CDR1 DFQATT, CDR2 SNEGSKA (reference sequence). V dropped 3 bases and J dropped 5 bases, with 16 bases sitting between them. The CDR3 contains 14 residues. The DNA of the CDR3 is TGCAGTGCTAGGATGCAGGGTTGGTATACTGAAGCTTTCTTT. It translates to CSARMQGWYTEAFF.

The chain uses TRBV7-2 and TRBJ1-1, with D perhaps matching TRBD1 (5 bases). The germline CDR1 and CDR2 sequences are SGHTA and FQGNSA. The germline V and J ends were trimmed by 6 bases and 1 base, with 18 bases remaining between them. CDR3 length: 16 amino acids. This CDR3 is CASRTGRASGNTEAFF. The CDR3 DNA sequence: TGTGCCAGCAGAACGGGACGTGCCTCGGGGAACACTGAAGCTTTCTTT.

This chain uses TRBV7-2 with TRBJ2-5; a weak D match, TRBD1 (6 bases). The CDR3 is 14 residues long. The V gene's germline CDR1 is SGHTA and CDR2 FQGNSA. V was trimmed by 4 bases and J by 7 bases, leaving 16 bases between them. The CDR3 DNA sequence: TGTGCCAGCAGCTGGGACACAATCTACGGGACCCAGTACTTC. Translated: CASSWDTIYGTQYF.

Remarks on this clonotype: The junction and the germline gene differ at one end; a read error may be behind it. The chain uses TRBV20-1 and TRBJ2-3; 7 bases map to TRBD1. Germline V lookup: CDR1 DFQATT, CDR2 SNEGSKA (reference sequence). The CDR3 is 14 residues long. CDR3 DNA sequence: TGCAGTGCTCGAGACAGGGTCCGCACAGATACGCAGTATTTT. Its translation: CSARDRVRTDTQYF.

This chain connects TRBV25-1 to TRBJ1-3; D not certain. The V end lost 1 base, the J end lost 1 base, and 5 bases lay between the germline ends. The CDR3 is 14 residues long. Looked up from germline, CDR1 is MGHDK and CDR2 is SYGVNS. CDR3 region: CASSEWGSGNTIYF. Here the CDR3 DNA reads TGTGCCAGCAGTGAATGGGGATCTGGAAACACCATATATTTT.

This chain connects TRBV10-3 to TRBJ2-7, with TRBD1 matching 8 bases. CDR1 and CDR2 (germline): ENHRY, SYGVKD. V shed 7 bases, J shed 5 bases, and the junction held 7 bases outside the gene matches. The CDR3 is made up of 13 amino acids. CDR3 DNA: TGTGCCATCATGGACAGGGTATCAGACGAGCAGTACTTC. Its protein product is CAIMDRVSDEQYF.